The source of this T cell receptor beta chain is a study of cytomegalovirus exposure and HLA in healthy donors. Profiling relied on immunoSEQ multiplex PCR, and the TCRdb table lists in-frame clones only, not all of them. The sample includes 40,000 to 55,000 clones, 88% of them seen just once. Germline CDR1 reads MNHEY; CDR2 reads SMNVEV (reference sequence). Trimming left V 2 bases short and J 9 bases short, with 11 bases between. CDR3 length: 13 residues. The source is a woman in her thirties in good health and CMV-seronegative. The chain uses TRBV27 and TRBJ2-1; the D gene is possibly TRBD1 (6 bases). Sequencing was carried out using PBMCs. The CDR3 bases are TGTGCCAGCAGTTTAATGGCGACAGGTGAGCAGTTCTTC. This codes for CASSLMATGEQFF.